This T cell receptor (beta chain) was sequenced for a study of shared clonotypes between healthy human individuals. Study in general: Each donor's CD8 memory used one plate, CD8 naive two, each CD4 subset three.

Per the germline V gene, CDR1 is SGHDT and CDR2 is YYEEEE. CDR3 length: 14 residues. V was shortened by 0 bases and J by 0 bases, with 6 bases between the two germline ends. Overall study results and limits: Non-shared clonotypes had lower generation probabilities than those shared by all four donors.

CD8 cells regarded as naive lacked CD45RO, were positively chosen for CCR7, and omitted terminally differentiated effector memory CD45RA+ cells. Several immunoSEQ 96-well plates shared each subset's DNA, each plate a replicate. Using immunoSEQ multiplex PCR, the repertoire was profiled, and TCRdb retains in-frame clones only, with some absent. The sample holds nearly 2 million clones, roughly 95% seen once. In regard to this clone: Its specificity is unknown.

This chain joins TRBV5-6 and TRBJ1-1; no firm D call. The material sequenced was naive CD8+ T cells sorted from blood. The TCR comes from a man aged 18 to 29 in good health. The CDR3 DNA follows: TGTGCCAGCAGCTTGGACGTAATGAACACTGAAGCTTTCTTT. Its translation: CASSLDVMNTEAFF. The whole variable domain, filled in from reference TRBV5-6 and TRBJ1-1, reads DAGVTQSPTHLIKTRGQQVTLRCSPKSGHDTVSWYQQALGQGPQFIFQYYEEEERQRGNFPDRFSGHQFPNYSSELNVNALLLGDSALYLCASSLDVMNTEAFFGQGTRLTVV.